This T cell receptor (beta chain) was identified in a study of blood T cell repertoires in COVID-19. The overall study: Nucleic acid was either cDNA or gDNA, and it came from T cells, B-cell-depleted T cells, or PBMCs.

Original analysis: By means of reference gene primer amplification, nucleated cell counts were estimated. Libraries were prepared by immunoSEQ multiplex PCR; TCRdb keeps only in-frame clonotypes and omits some of them. V, J and clone size were drawn from that table, and D and trimming were deduced from the DNA. The table has 65,000 to 90,000 clones, about 91% seen once. The CDR3 covers 13 residues. Per germline, CDR1 MNHEY and CDR2 SMNVEV (reference sequence). Trimming took 1 base from V and 7 from J, leaving 8 bases between them. The V call is TRBV27, the J call TRBJ2-1, with D uncertain. What was sequenced was peripheral blood. This receptor was taken from a man aged 80 or over with acute or convalescent COVID-19. CDR3 region: CASSLYGFNEQFF. The CDR3 coding sequence is TGTGCCAGCAGTTTATACGGGTTTAATGAGCAGTTCTTC.